The entry below gives a single T cell receptor (beta chain) sequence along with its context. The protocol was immunoSEQ multiplex PCR, while the TCRdb copy is restricted to in-frame clones and leaves out a portion. The top ten hold roughly 19% of the sample, which has about 100,000 clones, just under 85% seen once. The germline V gene encodes CDR1 LNHDA and CDR2 SQIVND (reference sequence). With V trimmed by 6 bases and J by 1 base, 6 bases remained unmatched. The CDR3 contains 14 residues. This entry comes from a study of control samples from healthy donors and cancer patients. The V gene is TRBV19, the J gene TRBJ2-7; 7 positions match TRBD1. The sample was blood. This TCR came from a man aged 25 to 40 in good health. This chain's CDR3 is CASSPTGASYEQYF. In DNA form, the CDR3 reads TGTGCCAGTAGCCCTACAGGGGCTTCCTACGAGCAGTACTTC.